The 23 T cell receptor beta chains below come from one sample, sequenced in a study of tumor-infiltrating lymphocytes in primary liver carcinoma (dated by TCRdb to about 2017). TCRdb names Illumina HiSeq 2500 as the instrument used. Starting from approximately 460 ng total RNA, TCRbeta-specific cDNA was produced by reverse transcription with a constant-region primer and ProtoScript II reverse transcriptase. The TCRbeta libraries were prepared through three rounds of nested multiplex PCR following a slightly modified ARM-PCR procedure. Each of the first two PCR rounds ran for approximately 9 cycles using multiplex TRBV1-TRBV30 forward primers together with a Cbeta reverse primer. TCRdb handled the public reads itself, with Q25 trimming in fastp and clone calling in MiXCR, and kept productive beta chains. CDR3 protein sequences are deduplicated, and each keeps its most common genes and DNA. In this sample the table shows fewer than 150,000 distinct CDR3 sequences, less than 80% of which occur a single time. The ten largest account for approximately 9.7% of the sample.

Total RNA and DNA were co-extracted from about 19-30 mg of bulk tissue with the AllPrep DNA/RNA mini kit, without cell sorting. The sequencing sample was made of liver tumor tissue from sampling region 1. Taken with the paper, the label for cell subset or site translates to: tumor region T1, superior pole. Every receptor here comes from a woman aged 60 to 75 with primary liver carcinoma and hepatitis B virus infection.

Details on this clonotype: One end of the junction fails to match germline, which may point to a read error. This chain connects TRBV11-2 to TRBJ2-3, with D tentatively TRBD1 (5 bases). CDR1 is SGHAT and CDR2 is FQNNGV in the germline V gene. The CDR3 consists of 16 residues. For the CDR3, the DNA is TGTGCTAGCAGCTGGAGACAGTCCTCCTTAACATATACGCAGTATTTT. This sequence encodes CASSWRQSSLTYTQYF.

This chain joins TRBV24-1 and TRBJ2-1; 10 bases align to TRBD2. In germline, CDR1 is KGHDR, CDR2 SFDVKD. Trimming removed 3 bases from V and 0 bases from J; junction bases left unmatched: 10. This CDR3 is 19 amino acids long. The CDR3 DNA is TGTGCCACCAGTGATCCCGGGACTAGCGCGACGAACTCCTACAATGAGCAGTTCTTC. This encodes CATSDPGTSATNSYNEQFF.

To note about this clonotype: A clone one base away is much larger, so this may be a read error. This chain connects TRBV5-4 to TRBJ2-3; D remains unclear. There are 13 residues in the CDR3. The germline CDR1 and CDR2 sequences are SGHNT and YYREEE (reference sequence). The CDR3 DNA sequence: TGTGCCAGCAGCTTGGCAGGCACAGATACGCGGTATTTT. It is translated as CASSLAGTDTRYF.

This clonotype was seen a handful of times. The chain recombines TRBV18 with TRBJ2-7; TRBD2 agrees at 12 bases. This CDR3 is built from 16 residues. Germline CDR1 reads KGHSH; CDR2 reads LQKENI. V lost 2 bases, J lost 4 bases, and 6 bases stayed unmatched. The chain's CDR3 is CASSPVWTSGTYEQYF. CDR3 nucleotide sequence: TGTGCCAGCTCACCAGTTTGGACTAGCGGGACTTACGAGCAGTACTTC.

Remarks on this clonotype: The junction departs from germline at one end; a sequencing error may be responsible. The chain is built from TRBV12-3 or TRBV12-4 and TRBJ1-5; 9 bases align to TRBD1. This CDR3 has 15 amino acids. CDR3 sequence: CASSLTGGCNQPQRF. CDR3 bases: TGTGCCAGCAGTTTAACAGGGGGCTGCAATCAGCCCCAGCGTTTT.

A few counts support this clonotype. The junction shows a germline mismatch at one end, possibly a read error. The J gene is TRBJ1-2, the V gene TRBV4-2, with 9 nucleotides matching TRBD1. CDR1 LGHNA and CDR2 YNFKEQ come from the germline V gene. This CDR3 spans 16 amino acids. This CDR3 reads CASGQGTGPSKGGYTF. CDR3 DNA sequence: TGTGCCAGCGGCCAAGGGACAGGGCCAAGTAAGGGAGGCTACACCTTC.

For this clonotype: A much larger clone lies one base from this, so it may be a read error. This rearrangement joins TRBV6-5 to TRBJ2-7; D not resolved. The CDR3 extends over 11 amino acids. Germline assignment: CDR1 MNHEY and CDR2 SVGAGI. The CDR3 DNA is TGTGCCGGCAGGTCCTCCTACGAGCAGTACTTC. Translated: CAGRSSYEQYF.

For this clonotype: One end of the junction does not line up with germline, which may come from a read error. The chain combines TRBV6-1 with TRBJ1-2, with D unclear. Germline CDR1 is MNHNS and CDR2 is SASEGT. The CDR3 has 11 amino acids. CDR3 sequence: CASSELDGYIF. CDR3 DNA: TGTGCCAGCAGTGAGCTCGATGGCTACATCTTC.

The chain uses TRBV2 and TRBJ1-1; D gene unclear. Germline assignment: CDR1 SNHLY and CDR2 FYNNEI. There are 13 residues in the CDR3. V was cut by 6 bases and J by 4 bases, with 12 bases left in between. The CDR3, as DNA: TGTGCCAGCAGGGCCGTAAGTGCCACTGAAGCTTTCTTT. Translating gives CASRAVSATEAFF.

Concerning this clonotype: A much larger clone differs by one base, so this may be a read error. The chain couples TRBV29-1 to TRBJ2-3, with TRBD1 matching 10 bases. V dropped 1 base and J dropped 7; count of bases not matched to a gene: 8. The CDR3 is 15 residues long. The germline V gene has CDR1 SQVTM and CDR2 ANQGSEA. Here the CDR3 DNA reads TGCAGCGTTGAAGGTCAGGGGGACAGGGGAAATACGCAGTATTTT. Protein: CSVEGQGDRGNTQYF.

Turning to this clonotype: An end of the junction does not agree with germline; a read error may underlie this. The V and J genes are TRBV11-3 and TRBJ1-5; D call uncertain. Per germline, CDR1 SGHNT and CDR2 YENEEA. CDR3 size: 13 residues. The CDR3 loop reads CASSLQSNQHQHF. CDR3 DNA sequence: TGCGCCAGCAGCTTACAGTCCAATCAGCACCAGCATTTT.

To note about this clonotype: Sequence at one end of the junction differs from germline and may be a read error. The V gene is TRBV28, the J gene TRBJ1-2; D is unresolved. Germline loops: CDR1 MDHEN, CDR2 SYDVKM. The CDR3 is 14 residues long. This chain's CDR3 is CASNFGLDNYGYTF. The CDR3 region has the DNA TGTGCCAGCAATTTCGGACTAGATAACTATGGTTACACCTTC.

This clonotype was seen at least ten times. V and J are TRBV10-2 and TRBJ1-5; D remains unclear. Per the germline V gene, CDR1 is WSHSY and CDR2 is SAAADI. Trimming shortened V by 0 bases and J by 11 bases, and 11 bases separated the two germline ends. CDR3 length: 13 amino acids. The CDR3 sequence: CASSESSMGSQHF. The DNA for the CDR3 is TGCGCCAGCAGTGAGTCGTCCATGGGGTCCCAGCATTTT.

V is TRBV29-1 and J is TRBJ2-7; D possibly uses TRBD1 or TRBD2 (6 bases each). This CDR3 spans 14 amino acids. CDR1 is SQVTM and CDR2 is ANQGSEA in the germline V gene. Trimming shortened V by 4 bases and J by 3 bases, and 16 bases separated the two germline ends. The CDR3 reads CSVVRGANFYEQYF. The CDR3 DNA reads TGCAGCGTTGTGAGGGGGGCCAATTTCTACGAGCAGTACTTC.

About this clonotype: Germline is not matched at one junction end, which may reflect a read error. CDR3 DNA sequence: TGCGCCAGCAGCCTGGGGCAGGGGGCGGATGAGCAGCTCTTC. Its translation is CASSLGQGADEQLF. The rearrangement links TRBV5-1 to TRBJ2-1, with TRBD1 identical over 8 bases. The CDR3 has 14 residues. Germline-derived CDR1 and CDR2 are SGHRS and YFSETQ.

The CDR3: CASSPGQGRDTEAFF. The CDR3 coding sequence is TGTGCCAGCAGCCCAGGACAGGGTCGGGACACTGAAGCTTTCTTT. This chain uses TRBV5-4 with TRBJ1-1; 8 bases map to TRBD1. After removal of 4 bases from V and 3 bases from J, the junction contained 8 bases not matched to a gene. The CDR3 is made up of 15 amino acids. Germline V gene data show CDR1 as SGHNT and CDR2 as YYREEE (reference sequence).

As for this clonotype: Given the absence of the conserved phenylalanine or tryptophan at the CDR3 end, a read error is likely. This chain connects TRBV5-6 to TRBJ2-1; the match to TRBD1 covers 9 bases. Germline V gives CDR1 SGHDT, CDR2 YYEEEE. The CDR3 has 15 residues. The CDR3 reads CANSFGDRAYNEQFL. DNA for the CDR3: TGTGCCAACAGCTTCGGGGACAGGGCCTACAATGAGCAGTTCCTC.

Comment on this clonotype: A much larger clonotype is one base distant, so this may be a read error. The chain is built from TRBV6-6 and TRBJ2-1; D ambiguous. Germline-derived CDR1 and CDR2 are MNHNY and SVGAGI (reference sequence). V was clipped by 7 bases and J by 0 bases, with 13 bases between them. This CDR3 has 15 residues. CDR3 loop: CASNPGSTSYNEQFF. CDR3 nucleotides: TGTGCCAGCAACCCCGGTAGTACCTCCTACAATGAGCAGTTCTTC.

Ten or more counts support this clonotype. The DNA for the CDR3 is TGCAGCGGCATCCGGGGCACTCGGGGTACTGAAGCTTTCTTT. This translates into CSGIRGTRGTEAFF. This chain uses TRBV29-1 with TRBJ1-1; D possibly corresponds to TRBD1 (5 bases). Germline CDR1 SQVTM, CDR2 ANQGSEA. The CDR3 has 14 amino acids. Trimming left V 7 bases short and J 5 bases short, with 20 bases between. Full variable domain (rest looked up from reference TRBV29-1 and TRBJ1-1): SAVISQKPSRDICQRGTSLTIQCQVDSQVTMMFWYRQQPGQSLTLIATANQGSEATYESGFVIDKFPISRPNLTFSTLTVSNMSPEDSSIYLCSGIRGTRGTEAFFGQGTRLTVV.

This clonotype was recorded at least ten times. This rearrangement joins TRBV12-3 or TRBV12-4 to TRBJ2-3; D is undetermined. The CDR3 is 15 amino acids. V was trimmed by 1 base and J by 0 bases, leaving 8 bases between them. The CDR3 coding sequence is TGTGCCAGCAGTTTAGATTTCGGGAGCACAGATACGCAGTATTTT. As protein: CASSLDFGSTDTQYF.

At least ten counts were recorded for this clonotype. The CDR3 is CASSTRTGHNTGELFF. As DNA, the CDR3 is TGTGCCAGCAGCACCAGGACAGGACATAACACCGGGGAGCTGTTTTTT. The chain couples TRBV7-8 to TRBJ2-2, with 7 bases identical to TRBD1. Trimming at V came to 5 bases and at J to 2 bases, leaving 8 bases not matched to a gene. Per germline, CDR1 SGHVS and CDR2 FQNEAQ. CDR3 length: 16 residues.

As concerns this clonotype: Germline is not matched at one junction end, which may reflect a read error. The chain combines TRBV11-2 with TRBJ2-1, with TRBD1 identical over 7 bases. Germline CDR1 is SGHAT and CDR2 is FQNNGV. There are 17 residues in the CDR3. The CDR3 sequence: CAGSLRPGQRFYNEQFF. The CDR3 region has the DNA TGTGCCGGCAGTTTACGACCGGGACAGAGATTCTACAATGAACAGTTCTTC.

Regarding this clonotype: A much larger clone lies a single base off, so this may be a read error. V is TRBV6-2 or TRBV6-3 and J is TRBJ2-7, with D unclear. The CDR3 sequence is 14 residues long. The V gene lost 6 bases and the J gene lost 5 bases, with 17 bases spanning the gap. Germline V gene data show CDR1 as MNHEY and CDR2 as SVGEGT. CDR3 protein: CASRHRRKFDEQYF. The CDR3 region has the DNA TGTGCCAGCAGACACCGCCGGAAGTTCGACGAGCAGTACTTC.